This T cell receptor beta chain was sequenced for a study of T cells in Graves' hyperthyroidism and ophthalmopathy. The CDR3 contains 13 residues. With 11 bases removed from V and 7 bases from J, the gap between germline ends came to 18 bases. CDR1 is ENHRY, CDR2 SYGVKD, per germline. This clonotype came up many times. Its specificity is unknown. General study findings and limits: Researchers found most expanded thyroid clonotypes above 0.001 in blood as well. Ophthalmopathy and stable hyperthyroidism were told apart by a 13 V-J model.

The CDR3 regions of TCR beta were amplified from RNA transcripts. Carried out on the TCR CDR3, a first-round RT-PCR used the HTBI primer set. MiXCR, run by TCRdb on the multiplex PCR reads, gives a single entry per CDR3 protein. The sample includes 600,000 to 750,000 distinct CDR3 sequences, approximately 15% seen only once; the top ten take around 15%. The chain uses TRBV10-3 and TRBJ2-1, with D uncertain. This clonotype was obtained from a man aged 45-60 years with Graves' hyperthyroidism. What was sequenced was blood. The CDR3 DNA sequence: TGTGCCGTCAATGGGAAGACGAGAAATGAGCAGTTCTTC. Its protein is CAVNGKTRNEQFF.